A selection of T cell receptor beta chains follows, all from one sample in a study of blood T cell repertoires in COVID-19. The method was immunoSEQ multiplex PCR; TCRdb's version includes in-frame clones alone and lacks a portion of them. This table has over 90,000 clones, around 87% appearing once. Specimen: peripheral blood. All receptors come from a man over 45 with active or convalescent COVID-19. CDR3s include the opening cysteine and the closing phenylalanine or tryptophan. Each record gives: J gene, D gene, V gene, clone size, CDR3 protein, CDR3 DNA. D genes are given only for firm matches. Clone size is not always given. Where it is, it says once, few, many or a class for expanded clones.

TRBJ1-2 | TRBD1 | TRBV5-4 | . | CASSIRDRDRGYTF | TGTGCCAGCAGCATTCGGGACAGGGATCGTGGCTACACCTTC
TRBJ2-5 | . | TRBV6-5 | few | CASRLLSTQYF | TGTGCCAGCAGGCTCCTATCGACCCAGTACTTC
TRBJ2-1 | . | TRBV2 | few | CASEEQGHEQFF | TGTGCCAGCGAGGAACAGGGCCATGAGCAGTTCTTC
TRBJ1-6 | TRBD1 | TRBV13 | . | CASSLSYGTGYGSPLHF | TGTGCCAGCAGCTTAAGTTACGGGACAGGGTATGGATCACCCCTCCACTTT
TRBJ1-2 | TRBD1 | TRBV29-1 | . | CSATGGLYGYTF | TGCAGCGCAACAGGGGGCCTCTATGGCTACACCTTC
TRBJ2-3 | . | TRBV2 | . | CASSVQGADTQYF | TGTGCCAGCAGTGTACAGGGAGCAGATACGCAGTATTTT
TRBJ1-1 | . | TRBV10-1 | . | CASSESSAGAFF | TGCGCCAGCAGTGAGTCGTCCGCCGGAGCTTTCTTT
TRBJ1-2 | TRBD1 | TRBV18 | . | CASSPQGDEGYTF | TGTGCCAGCTCCCCACAGGGGGATGAGGGCTACACCTTC
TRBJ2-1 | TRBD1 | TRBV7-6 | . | CASSHNTGQAYNEQFF | TGTGCCAGCAGTCATAACACGGGACAGGCCTACAATGAGCAGTTCTTC
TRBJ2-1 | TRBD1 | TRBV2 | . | CASRAGGPEQFF | TGTGCCAGCAGAGCAGGGGGTCCTGAGCAGTTCTTC
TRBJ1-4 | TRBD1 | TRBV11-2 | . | CASSTGDLTNEKLFF | TGTGCCAGCAGCACAGGGGACCTTACTAATGAAAAACTGTTTTTT
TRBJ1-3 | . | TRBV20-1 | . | CSASLGRENTIYF | TGCAGTGCTAGTCTGGGCAGGGAAAACACCATATATTTT
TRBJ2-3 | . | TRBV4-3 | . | CASSQAGHRGDTQYF | TGCGCCAGCAGCCAAGCGGGACACCGCGGAGATACGCAGTATTTT
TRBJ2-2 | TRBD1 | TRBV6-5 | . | CASSNQGVNTGELFF | TGTGCCAGCAGTAATCAGGGGGTGAACACCGGGGAGCTGTTTTTT
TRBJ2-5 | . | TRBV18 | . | CATKGGGQETQYF | TGTGCCACCAAAGGGGGTGGCCAAGAGACCCAGTACTTC
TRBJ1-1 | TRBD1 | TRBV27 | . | CASREQGVNTEAFF | TGTGCCAGCAGAGAACAGGGGGTGAACACTGAAGCTTTCTTT
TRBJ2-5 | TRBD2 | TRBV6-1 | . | CASSEASLADSETQYF | TGTGCCAGCAGTGAAGCTAGCCTAGCGGATTCGGAGACCCAGTACTTC
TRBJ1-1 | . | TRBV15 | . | CATSSGGRTEAFF | TGTGCCACCAGCTCCGGGGGGCGGACTGAAGCTTTCTTT
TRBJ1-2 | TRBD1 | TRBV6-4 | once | CASSVDRGGGYTF | TGTGCCAGCAGCGTTGACAGGGGAGGCGGCTACACCTTC
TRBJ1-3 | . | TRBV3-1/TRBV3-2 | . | CASSQAGGNTIYF | TGTGCCAGCAGCCAAGCGGGGGGAAACACCATATATTTT
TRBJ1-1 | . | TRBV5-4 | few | CASSAQGGTEAFF | TGTGCCAGCAGCGCACAGGGTGGCACTGAAGCTTTCTTT
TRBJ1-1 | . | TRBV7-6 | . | CASSDVTGNTEAFF | TGTGCCAGCAGCGACGTGACAGGGAACACTGAAGCTTTCTTT
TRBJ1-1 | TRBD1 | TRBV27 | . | CASSPRTGNTEAFF | TGTGCCAGCAGTCCGAGGACAGGGAACACTGAAGCTTTCTTT
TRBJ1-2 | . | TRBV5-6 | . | CASSLAAGGHDYGYTF | TGTGCCAGCAGCTTGGCCGCGGGGGGACATGACTATGGCTACACCTTC
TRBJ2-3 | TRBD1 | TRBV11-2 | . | CASSPGQSTDTQYF | TGTGCCAGCAGCCCGGGACAGAGCACAGATACGCAGTATTTT
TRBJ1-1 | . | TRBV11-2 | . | CATQAPGTEAFF | TGTGCCACCCAGGCGCCCGGCACTGAAGCTTTCTTT
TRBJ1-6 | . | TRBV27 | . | CASSPESYNSPLHF | TGTGCCAGCAGTCCTGAGTCCTATAATTCACCCCTCCACTTT
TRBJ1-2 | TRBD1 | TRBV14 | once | CASSPTGDSYGYTF | TGTGCCAGCAGCCCTACAGGGGATTCATATGGCTACACCTTC
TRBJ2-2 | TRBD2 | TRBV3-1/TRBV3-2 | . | CASSQAGGASGELFF | TGTGCCAGCAGCCAAGCCGGGGGGGCAAGCGGGGAGCTGTTTTTT
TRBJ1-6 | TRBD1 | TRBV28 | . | CASSLGQVTPLHF | TGTGCCAGCAGTCTGGGACAGGTTACACCCCTCCACTTT
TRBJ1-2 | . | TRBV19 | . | CASSSGQPSGYGYTF | TGTGCCAGTAGTTCTGGACAGCCAAGCGGCTATGGCTACACCTTC
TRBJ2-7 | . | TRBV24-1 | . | CATSDAGGYEQYF | TGTGCCACCAGTGATGCAGGGGGGTACGAGCAGTACTTC
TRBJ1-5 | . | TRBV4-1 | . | CASSQDGGRLGNQPQHF | TGCGCCAGCAGCCAAGATGGGGGCCGTTTGGGCAATCAGCCCCAGCATTTT
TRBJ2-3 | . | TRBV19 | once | CASSTRQDRGDTQYF | TGTGCCAGTAGTACACGACAGGATCGAGGAGATACGCAGTATTTT
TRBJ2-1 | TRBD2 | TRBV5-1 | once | CASSPGGSSYNEQFF | TGCGCCAGCAGTCCGGGGGGGAGCTCCTACAATGAGCAGTTCTTC
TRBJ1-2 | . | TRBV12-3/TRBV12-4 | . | CASSLAGLYGYTF | TGTGCCAGCAGTTTAGCAGGACTCTATGGCTACACCTTC
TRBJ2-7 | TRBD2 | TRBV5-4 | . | CASSRGGDPSGEYF | TGTGCCAGCAGCCGGGGGGGGGACCCCAGTGGGGAGTACTTC
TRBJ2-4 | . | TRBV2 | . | CASSEGGGANIQYF | TGTGCCAGCAGTGAGGGGGGGGGCGCAAACATTCAGTACTTC
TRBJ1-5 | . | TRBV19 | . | CASNQPQGNQPQHF | TGTGCCAGTAATCAGCCCCAGGGGAATCAGCCCCAGCATTTT
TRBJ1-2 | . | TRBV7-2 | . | CASSLALIYTF | TGTGCCAGCAGCTTAGCCCTAATCTACACCTTC
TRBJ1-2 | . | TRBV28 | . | CASSLPDRAYGYTF | TGTGCCAGCAGTTTACCAGACAGAGCCTATGGCTACACCTTC
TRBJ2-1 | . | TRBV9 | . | CASSAGQLHEQFF | TGTGCCAGCAGCGCCGGACAGTTGCATGAGCAGTTCTTC
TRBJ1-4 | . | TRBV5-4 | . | CASSLDPSGEKLFF | TGTGCCAGCAGCTTGGACCCGTCAGGTGAAAAACTGTTTTTT
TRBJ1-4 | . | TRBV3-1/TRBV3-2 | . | CASSQDIGQINEKLFF | TGTGCCAGCAGCCAAGATATCGGACAGATTAATGAAAAACTGTTTTTT
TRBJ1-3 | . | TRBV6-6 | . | CASSYGGVGNTIYF | TGTGCCAGCAGTTACGGGGGCGTTGGAAACACCATATATTTT
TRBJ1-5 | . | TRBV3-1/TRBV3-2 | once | CASSQGGTGYQPQHF | TGTGCCAGCAGCCAGGGCGGGACGGGGTATCAGCCCCAGCATTTT
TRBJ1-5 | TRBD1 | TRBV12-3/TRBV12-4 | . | CASNKGGGQPQHF | TGTGCCAGCAATAAAGGGGGCGGGCAGCCCCAGCATTTT
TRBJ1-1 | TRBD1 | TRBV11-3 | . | CASSLGQGGEAFF | TGTGCCAGCAGTTTGGGACAGGGAGGTGAAGCTTTCTTT
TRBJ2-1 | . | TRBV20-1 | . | CRASSYNEQFF | TGCAGAGCATCCTCCTACAATGAGCAGTTCTTC
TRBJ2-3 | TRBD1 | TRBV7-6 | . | CASRSGRGNVFDTQYF | TGTGCCAGCAGGTCGGGCAGGGGGAATGTTTTTGATACGCAGTATTTT
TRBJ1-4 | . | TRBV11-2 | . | CASSPPTGGSEKLFF | TGTGCCAGCAGCCCCCCGACGGGCGGGAGTGAAAAACTGTTTTTT
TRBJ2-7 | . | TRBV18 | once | CASSLRDTFYEQYF | TGTGCCAGCTCCCTCCGGGACACATTTTACGAGCAGTACTTC
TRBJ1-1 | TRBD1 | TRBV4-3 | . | CASSQETGGWTEAFF | TGCGCCAGCAGCCAAGAAACAGGGGGGTGGACTGAAGCTTTCTTT
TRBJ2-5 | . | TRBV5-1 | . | CASSLQPGVETQYF | TGCGCCAGCAGCCTGCAGCCGGGGGTAGAGACCCAGTACTTC
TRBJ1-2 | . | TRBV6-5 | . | CASRGEGTTNYGYTF | TGTGCCAGCAGGGGGGAAGGGACTACTAACTATGGCTACACCTTC
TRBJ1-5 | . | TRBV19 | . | CASMRGGGGNQPQHF | TGTGCCAGTATGAGAGGGGGTGGTGGCAATCAGCCCCAGCATTTT
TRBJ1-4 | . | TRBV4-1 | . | CASSQDRAGREKLFF | TGCGCCAGCAGCCAAGATCGGGCAGGGCGTGAAAAACTGTTTTTT
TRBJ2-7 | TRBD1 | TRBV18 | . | CASSRDRVSYEQYF | TGTGCCAGCTCACGGGACAGAGTTTCCTACGAGCAGTACTTC
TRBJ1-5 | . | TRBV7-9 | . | CASSRSRDGNQPQHF | TGTGCCAGCAGCCGAAGCAGGGATGGAAATCAGCCCCAGCATTTT
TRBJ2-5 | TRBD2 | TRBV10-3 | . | CATGLAGEETQYF | TGTGCCACCGGCCTAGCGGGGGAAGAGACCCAGTACTTC